These T cell receptor beta chains were read from a single sample in a study of blood T cell repertoires in COVID-19. Using immunoSEQ multiplex PCR, the repertoire was profiled, and TCRdb retains in-frame clones only, with some absent. The table records some 290,000 clones, around 86% of them present only once. Sequencing was performed on peripheral blood. These receptors all stem from a man aged 18 to 35 with active or convalescent COVID-19. Each CDR3 is given with its conserved first and last residue. Each record gives: V gene, J gene, D gene, clone size, CDR3 DNA, CDR3 protein. D genes are given only for firm matches. Some rows have no size entry. The others give once, few or many, or a class for an expanded clone.

v_gene: TRBV6-5; j_gene: TRBJ2-7; d_gene: -; abundance: -; CDR3nt: TGTGCCAGCAGGGAGCTTTTAGGGGCTAACGAGCAGTACTTC; CDR3aa: CASRELLGANEQYF
v_gene: TRBV5-1; j_gene: TRBJ2-7; d_gene: -; abundance: -; CDR3nt: TGCGCCAGCAGCTTGGCGGAGGGGCTAGTCGGCGAGCAGTACTTC; CDR3aa: CASSLAEGLVGEQYF
v_gene: TRBV19; j_gene: TRBJ1-2; d_gene: TRBD1; abundance: -; CDR3nt: TGTGCCAGTAGCCGGGACAGGGGAACAGATGGCTACACCTTC; CDR3aa: CASSRDRGTDGYTF
v_gene: TRBV4-1; j_gene: TRBJ1-2; d_gene: TRBD1; abundance: -; CDR3nt: TGCGCCAGCAGCCCAACAGGGGCCAACTATGGCTACACCTTC; CDR3aa: CASSPTGANYGYTF
v_gene: TRBV2; j_gene: TRBJ2-7; d_gene: TRBD1; abundance: few; CDR3nt: TGTGCCAGCAGTAGGACAGGGAACGAGCAGTACTTC; CDR3aa: CASSRTGNEQYF
v_gene: TRBV11-2; j_gene: TRBJ2-7; d_gene: -; abundance: -; CDR3nt: TGTGCCAGCAGCTTGGACTTTGAGCAGTACTTC; CDR3aa: CASSLDFEQYF
v_gene: TRBV9; j_gene: TRBJ2-3; d_gene: TRBD2; abundance: -; CDR3nt: TGTGCCAGCAGCGACCGCCGACTAGCGGGGGGCCCATCCCTCACAGATACGCAGTATTTT; CDR3aa: CASSDRRLAGGPSLTDTQYF
v_gene: TRBV25-1; j_gene: TRBJ1-3; d_gene: -; abundance: -; CDR3nt: TGTGCCAGCAGTGAGATAAGCGGGTCTGGAAACACCATATATTTT; CDR3aa: CASSEISGSGNTIYF
v_gene: TRBV4-1; j_gene: TRBJ2-5; d_gene: TRBD2; abundance: -; CDR3nt: TGCGCCAGCAGCCCCCTGACTAGCGGCAAAGAGACCCAGTACTTC; CDR3aa: CASSPLTSGKETQYF
v_gene: TRBV6-5; j_gene: TRBJ1-1; d_gene: TRBD1; abundance: -; CDR3nt: TGTGCCAGCAGTTCAGGGGGGACTGAAGCTTTCTTT; CDR3aa: CASSSGGTEAFF
v_gene: TRBV6-1; j_gene: TRBJ1-2; d_gene: -; abundance: -; CDR3nt: TGTGCCAGCAGTGAAACAGGAACTTTCGATGGCTACACCTTC; CDR3aa: CASSETGTFDGYTF
v_gene: TRBV14; j_gene: TRBJ1-1; d_gene: -; abundance: -; CDR3nt: TGTGCCAGCAGCCTCCAGGGATTGAACACTGAAGCTTTCTTT; CDR3aa: CASSLQGLNTEAFF
v_gene: TRBV14; j_gene: TRBJ2-1; d_gene: -; abundance: few; CDR3nt: TGTGCCAGCAGCCAAGGGAGGGCGGCAGGGTACAATGAGCAGTTCTTC; CDR3aa: CASSQGRAAGYNEQFF
v_gene: TRBV6-2/TRBV6-3; j_gene: TRBJ2-7; d_gene: -; abundance: few; CDR3nt: TGTGCCAGCAGTTACAGGAGAGGGTTTGGTTCCTACGAGCAGTACTTC; CDR3aa: CASSYRRGFGSYEQYF
v_gene: TRBV14; j_gene: TRBJ2-7; d_gene: -; abundance: many; CDR3nt: TGTGCCAGCAGCCAACTGGGGTCGCAGGGTCGCAACGAGCAGTACTTC; CDR3aa: CASSQLGSQGRNEQYF
v_gene: TRBV9; j_gene: TRBJ2-1; d_gene: TRBD2; abundance: -; CDR3nt: TGTGCCAGCAGCGTAGGAGCGGGGGATTACAATGAGCAGTTCTTC; CDR3aa: CASSVGAGDYNEQFF
v_gene: TRBV10-3; j_gene: TRBJ2-3; d_gene: TRBD2; abundance: -; CDR3nt: TGTGCCTGCCTGGCGGGGGGAGGGACAGATACGCAGTATTTT; CDR3aa: CACLAGGGTDTQYF
v_gene: TRBV24-1; j_gene: TRBJ2-7; d_gene: -; abundance: -; CDR3nt: TGTGCCACCCCGGGGAACAGTTCCTACGAGCAGTACTTC; CDR3aa: CATPGNSSYEQYF
v_gene: TRBV10-3; j_gene: TRBJ1-3; d_gene: -; abundance: -; CDR3nt: TGTGCCATCAGTGACTCCCACAGGGCTGGAAACACCATATATTTT; CDR3aa: CAISDSHRAGNTIYF
v_gene: TRBV19; j_gene: TRBJ2-1; d_gene: TRBD1; abundance: -; CDR3nt: TGTGCCAGTACCCCAAGGGGTGGGACAGGGGGCAATGAGCAGTTCTTC; CDR3aa: CASTPRGGTGGNEQFF
v_gene: TRBV9; j_gene: TRBJ2-3; d_gene: -; abundance: -; CDR3nt: TGTGCCAGCAGCGAGAGGCCAGATACGCAGTATTTT; CDR3aa: CASSERPDTQYF
v_gene: TRBV15; j_gene: TRBJ1-2; d_gene: TRBD1; abundance: once; CDR3nt: TGTGCCACCAGCAATGACAGGGTCACTGGCTACACCTTC; CDR3aa: CATSNDRVTGYTF
v_gene: TRBV5-1; j_gene: TRBJ1-2; d_gene: -; abundance: -; CDR3nt: TGCGCCAGCAGCCCCGGACAGTCCCATGGCTACACCTTC; CDR3aa: CASSPGQSHGYTF
v_gene: TRBV9; j_gene: TRBJ2-1; d_gene: -; abundance: -; CDR3nt: TGTGCCAGCAGCCGAAGAACAGGGCCTACCTACAATGAGCAGTTCTTC; CDR3aa: CASSRRTGPTYNEQFF
v_gene: TRBV9; j_gene: TRBJ2-3; d_gene: -; abundance: -; CDR3nt: TGTGCCAGCAGCGTAGCAGGCTTCTACACAGATACGCAGTATTTT; CDR3aa: CASSVAGFYTDTQYF
v_gene: TRBV30; j_gene: TRBJ2-5; d_gene: -; abundance: once; CDR3nt: TGTGCCTACCGAGCGGGACACTGGGAGGGGACCCAGTACTTC; CDR3aa: CAYRAGHWEGTQYF
v_gene: TRBV5-6; j_gene: TRBJ2-7; d_gene: TRBD2; abundance: -; CDR3nt: TGTGCCAGCAGCTTGTTTCTAGCGGGAGGGCCGAGCTCCTACGAGCAGTACTTC; CDR3aa: CASSLFLAGGPSSYEQYF
v_gene: TRBV19; j_gene: TRBJ2-7; d_gene: TRBD1; abundance: -; CDR3nt: TGTGCCAGTAGTATTTTTGGGACAGGGAACTACGAGCAGTACTTC; CDR3aa: CASSIFGTGNYEQYF
v_gene: TRBV9; j_gene: TRBJ2-3; d_gene: TRBD2; abundance: -; CDR3nt: TGTGCCAGCAGCGTAGGCGGGGGGCGAGCGGGAACGCAGTATTTT; CDR3aa: CASSVGGGRAGTQYF
v_gene: TRBV4-3; j_gene: TRBJ2-2; d_gene: -; abundance: once; CDR3nt: TGCGCCAGCAGCCAAGGGCCGGAAGGGGCGGCGAACACCGGGGAGCTGTTTTTT; CDR3aa: CASSQGPEGAANTGELFF
v_gene: TRBV9; j_gene: TRBJ2-6; d_gene: TRBD2; abundance: -; CDR3nt: TGTGCCAGCAGCGTAGACGGGGGGACTGGGGCCAACGTCCTGACTTTC; CDR3aa: CASSVDGGTGANVLTF
v_gene: TRBV5-1; j_gene: TRBJ2-3; d_gene: TRBD1; abundance: -; CDR3nt: TGCGCCAGCAGCCCGGGACAGGGCCCCACAGATACGCAGTATTTT; CDR3aa: CASSPGQGPTDTQYF
v_gene: TRBV7-2; j_gene: TRBJ1-2; d_gene: TRBD1; abundance: -; CDR3nt: TGTGCCAGCAGCTTGGCCCCGACAGGGGTGGATGGCTACACCTTC; CDR3aa: CASSLAPTGVDGYTF
v_gene: TRBV7-9; j_gene: TRBJ2-3; d_gene: TRBD1; abundance: few; CDR3nt: TGTGCCAGCAGCTTATGGACAGGGGGCACAGATACGCAGTATTTT; CDR3aa: CASSLWTGGTDTQYF
v_gene: TRBV29-1; j_gene: TRBJ1-2; d_gene: TRBD1; abundance: few; CDR3nt: TGCAGCGGATGGGACAGTTATGGCTACACCTTC; CDR3aa: CSGWDSYGYTF
v_gene: TRBV27; j_gene: TRBJ1-1; d_gene: -; abundance: -; CDR3nt: TGTGCCAGCAGTACCCGGGCAGGGCTCTTGGCTTTCTTT; CDR3aa: CASSTRAGLLAFF